One sample yielded the 6 T cell receptor beta chains listed below, sequenced in a study of cytomegalovirus exposure and HLA in healthy donors (dated by TCRdb to between 2016 and 2019). The library was produced with the immunoSEQ multiplex PCR assay. A mixture of 60 forward primers for TCR Vbeta segments and 13 reverse primers for TCR Jbeta segments was used in the multiplex PCR. Imported from immuneACCESS, the table was reduced by TCRdb to in-frame sequences with V and J called. These copies leave out some clones; in studies compared against another copy, an unresolved V gene accounts for under half, and the cause of the remainder is not known. Within this sample are approximately 77,000 clones, with under 80% of them counted one time only. The top ten clonotypes cover 4.9% of the sample. Sample: PBMCs. Source of these receptors: a man aged 55 to 70 in good health and CMV-seropositive.

The chain links TRBV4-2 to TRBJ2-7, with TRBD2 matching over 7 bases. Germline-derived CDR1 and CDR2 are LGHNA and YNFKEQ. This CDR3 comprises 16 residues. Unmatched junction bases numbered 9, after V lost 1 base and J lost 3 bases. CDR3 protein: CASSQGLSGDVYEQYF. CDR3 nucleotide sequence: TGTGCCAGCAGCCAAGGACTAAGCGGGGATGTCTACGAGCAGTACTTC.

The chain links TRBV28 to TRBJ1-3; D is perhaps TRBD1 (6 bases). The V and J ends lost 5 bases and 1 base respectively, with 12 bases between them. This CDR3 comprises 15 residues. The V gene's germline CDR1 is MDHEN and CDR2 SYDVKM. The CDR3 reads CASSPSDRSGNTIYF. The CDR3 DNA reads TGTGCCAGCAGTCCCTCGGACAGATCTGGAAACACCATATATTTT.

The V and J genes are TRBV6-1 and TRBJ1-5, with unresolved D. The CDR3 runs to 13 residues. The ends were cut back, 1 base at V and 6 bases at J, with 7 bases in the middle. Germline CDR1 reads MNHNS; CDR2 reads SASEGT. DNA of the CDR3: TGTGCCAGCAGTGAAGAAGAGGGTCAGCCCCAGCATTTT. It specifies CASSEEEGQPQHF.

J is TRBJ1-2 and V is TRBV6-6; 8 nucleotides align to TRBD1. The CDR3 consists of 15 residues. The V gene end was trimmed by 0 bases and the J gene end by 6 bases; junction bases not matched to a gene: 6. CDR1 is MNHNY, CDR2 SVGAGI, per germline (reference sequence). In nucleotides, the CDR3 is TGTGCCAGCAGTTACTCCCAGGGGGCATCCAATGGCTACACCTTC. As protein: CASSYSQGASNGYTF.

This chain joins TRBV16 and TRBJ2-5; D remains ambiguous. The CDR3 sequence is 13 residues long. Trimming left V 4 bases short and J 5 bases short, with 11 bases between. Germline V gene data show CDR1 as KGHSY and CDR2 as FQNENV. DNA for the CDR3: TGTGCCAGCAGCCCGACACGTCCGGAGACCCAGTACTTC. It yields the protein CASSPTRPETQYF. Full variable domain (missing parts from reference TRBV16 and TRBJ2-5): GEEVAQTPKHLVRGEGQKAKLYCAPIKGHSYVFWYQQVLKNEFKFLISFQNENVFDETGMPKERFSAKCLPNSPCSLEIQATKLEDSAVYFCASSPTRPETQYFGPGTRLLVL.

The rearrangement links TRBV29-1 to TRBJ2-5; a possible D gene is TRBD2 (5 bases). This CDR3 comprises 9 residues. The germline CDR1 and CDR2 sequences are SQVTM and ANQGSEA. V was trimmed by 6 bases and J by 9 bases, leaving 8 bases between them. CDR3 amino acids: CSVGLPQYF. CDR3 DNA: TGCAGCGTCGGACTCCCCCAGTACTTC.